This T cell receptor (beta chain) was sequenced during a study of cytomegalovirus exposure and HLA in healthy donors. The PCR ran on 60 Vbeta and 13 Jbeta primers. The protocol was immunoSEQ multiplex PCR, while the TCRdb copy is restricted to in-frame clones and leaves out a portion. The table includes approximately 160,000 clones, more than 70% detected once. The TCR originated in a woman aged 50 to 60 in good health and CMV-seropositive. Source material: PBMCs.

For the CDR3, the DNA is TGCGCCAGCAGACCGACCGGGACAGGTGAAAAACTGTTTTTT. Its protein is CASRPTGTGEKLFF. The V gene is TRBV5-1, the J gene TRBJ1-4, with 8 nucleotides matching TRBD1. J lost 7 bases, V lost 5 bases, and 7 bases had no gene match. Per germline, CDR1 SGHRS and CDR2 YFSETQ. This CDR3 has 14 amino acids.